This T cell receptor (beta chain) was identified in a study of breast tumors, draining lymph nodes, adjacent tissues. TCRdb itself ran the multiplex PCR reads through MiXCR, one entry per CDR3 protein. The sample lists 200,000 to 250,000 distinct CDR3 sequences; about 34% were seen once. From germline, CDR1 is LNHNV and CDR2 YYDKDF (reference sequence). CDR3 length: 17 amino acids. V shed 3 bases and J 1 base; nucleotides not matched to a gene: 7. Axillary draining lymph nodes of breast cancer patients supplied the node samples. This clonotype was counted at least ten times. The antigen is not known. Study observations and caveats: Compared with basal-like, luminal-like tumors shared significantly more repertoire with nontumor tissue. Findings are consistent with lymph node origin and intratumoral expansion of most tumor T cells.

The sequencing input was axillary lymph node tissue. This rearrangement joins TRBV15 to TRBJ2-3; TRBD2 aligns across 10 bases. The clonotype comes from a female donor with breast cancer. Some clones in this sample may be carry-over from other donors' samples. CDR3 in amino acids: CATSRRRGTSGTDTQYF. The CDR3 DNA sequence: TGTGCCACCAGCAGGAGGAGAGGGACTAGCGGCACAGATACGCAGTATTTT.